A selection of T cell receptor beta chains follows, all from one sample in a study of cytomegalovirus exposure and HLA in healthy donors. The data were produced by immunoSEQ multiplex PCR, yet TCRdb's version contains in-frame clones alone and is incomplete. The table has 130,000 or so clones, more than 60% seen once. Sequences were obtained from PBMCs. These receptors were obtained from a young man in good health and CMV-seronegative. Both conserved end residues are part of each CDR3. D genes are given only for firm matches. Clone size, where shown, is once, few, many, or a class for clones that have expanded.

J gene,D gene,clone size,V gene,CDR3 protein,CDR3 DNA
TRBJ1-1,-,-,TRBV7-6,CASSFGTSQGAFF,TGTGCCAGCAGCTTCGGGACAAGCCAGGGAGCTTTCTTT
TRBJ2-1,-,-,TRBV30,CAWSVRVSYNEQFF,TGTGCCTGGAGTGTACGGGTCTCCTACAATGAGCAGTTCTTC
TRBJ2-3,TRBD2,-,TRBV7-3,CASSPRERGGPDTQYF,TGTGCCAGCAGCCCCCGAGAGCGGGGGGGCCCTGATACGCAGTATTTT
TRBJ1-6,TRBD1,-,TRBV7-9,CASSFGRGQAGDYNSPLHF,TGTGCCAGCAGCTTCGGCAGGGGGCAGGCAGGCGATTATAATTCACCCCTCCACTTT
TRBJ2-7,-,-,TRBV28,CASSPSGSPYEQYF,TGTGCCAGCAGCCCGTCAGGTTCGCCCTACGAGCAGTACTTC
TRBJ2-1,TRBD1,few,TRBV19,CASSGWDRGRGTHEQFF,TGTGCCAGTAGTGGCTGGGACAGGGGGCGAGGTACCCATGAGCAGTTCTTC
TRBJ2-7,TRBD2,-,TRBV19,CASSLLAGLSHEQYF,TGTGCCAGTAGTCTCCTAGCGGGGCTAAGCCACGAGCAGTACTTC
TRBJ1-3,TRBD1,once,TRBV11-2,CASSSLQGGNTIYF,TGTGCCAGCAGCTCCCTACAGGGGGGAAACACCATATATTTT
TRBJ1-1,TRBD1,-,TRBV7-9,CASRPGGGTEAFF,TGTGCCAGCAGACCAGGGGGCGGCACTGAAGCTTTCTTT
TRBJ2-3,-,-,TRBV25-1,CASRPTGAPSDTQYF,TGTGCCAGCAGGCCGACAGGAGCCCCCTCTGATACGCAGTATTTT
TRBJ2-1,-,-,TRBV7-2,CASSLGPSPGNEQFF,TGTGCCAGCAGCTTAGGTCCCTCCCCCGGCAATGAGCAGTTCTTC
TRBJ1-2,-,few,TRBV30,CAWSVRGINYGYTF,TGTGCCTGGAGTGTTCGGGGAATTAACTATGGCTACACCTTC
TRBJ2-7,TRBD1,-,TRBV9,CASSMTGGTYEQYF,TGTGCCAGCAGCATGACAGGGGGGACCTACGAGCAGTACTTC
TRBJ2-2,TRBD2,few,TRBV6-6,CASKASGDFAGELFF,TGTGCCAGCAAGGCTAGCGGGGATTTTGCCGGGGAGCTGTTTTTT
TRBJ2-1,TRBD1,-,TRBV5-6,CASSQTGTGGFGSYNEQFF,TGTGCCAGCAGCCAAACCGGGACAGGGGGGTTCGGCTCCTACAATGAGCAGTTCTTC
TRBJ2-1,TRBD2,few,TRBV11-2,CASSSRLAGLYNEQFF,TGTGCCAGCAGCTCAAGACTAGCGGGCTTATACAATGAGCAGTTCTTC
TRBJ1-4,TRBD1,-,TRBV6-1,CASSEGTGGEKLFF,TGTGCCAGCAGTGAAGGGACAGGGGGAGAAAAACTGTTTTTT
TRBJ1-3,-,-,TRBV10-3,CAISEASSGNTIYF,TGTGCCATCAGTGAAGCTTCCTCTGGAAACACCATATATTTT
TRBJ2-7,TRBD2,-,TRBV28,CASSLGTSGGVRSSYEQYF,TGTGCCAGCAGTTTGGGGACTAGCGGGGGGGTAAGGAGTTCCTACGAGCAGTACTTC
TRBJ2-1,TRBD1,-,TRBV2,CASSFRTGGNEQFF,TGTGCCAGTTCTTTCAGGACAGGGGGCAATGAGCAGTTCTTC
TRBJ1-5,-,once,TRBV18,CASSYSNQPQHF,TGTGCCAGCTCATATAGCAATCAGCCCCAGCATTTT
TRBJ1-1,TRBD1,few,TRBV5-1,CASSPRTGANTEAFF,TGCGCCAGCAGCCCACGGACAGGAGCGAACACTGAAGCTTTCTTT
TRBJ2-3,-,-,TRBV27,CASTNRGASTDTQYF,TGTGCCAGCACTAACCGGGGGGCTAGCACAGATACGCAGTATTTT
TRBJ1-4,-,-,TRBV12-2,CASRLVVLGGGDEKLFF,TGTGCAAGTCGCTTAGTTGTTTTAGGAGGGGGCGATGAAAAACTGTTTTTT
TRBJ2-1,TRBD2,-,TRBV5-4,CASSSGTSVYNEQFF,TGTGCCAGCAGCTCCGGGACTAGCGTCTACAATGAGCAGTTCTTC
TRBJ2-5,-,-,TRBV28,CASSLQGLETQYF,TGTGCCAGCAGTTTACAGGGACTGGAGACCCAGTACTTC
TRBJ2-7,-,-,TRBV23-1,CASQWGLKPEQYF,TGCGCCTCACAGTGGGGGCTGAAGCCCGAGCAGTACTTC
TRBJ1-4,-,-,TRBV7-9,CASSLDGTWGKLFF,TGTGCCAGCAGCTTAGACGGGACATGGGGAAAACTGTTTTTT
TRBJ2-5,-,-,TRBV7-9,CASSLVVTGSQETQYF,TGTGCCAGCAGCTTAGTGGTTACAGGGAGCCAAGAGACCCAGTACTTC
TRBJ2-7,-,-,TRBV4-3,CASSQDRGRGEQYF,TGCGCCAGCAGCCAAGATCGAGGCAGGGGCGAGCAGTACTTC
TRBJ2-4,TRBD2,-,TRBV9,CASSSTGTSWVQYF,TGTGCCAGCAGCTCTACTGGGACTAGCTGGGTTCAGTACTTC
TRBJ2-3,-,-,TRBV11-2,CASSLAARRSGDTQYF,TGTGCCAGCAGCTTAGCGGCTCGGCGGTCTGGGGATACGCAGTATTTT
TRBJ2-1,TRBD2,-,TRBV10-3,CAISPITGLAGIYNEQFF,TGTGCCATCAGCCCTATTACCGGACTAGCGGGGATCTACAATGAGCAGTTCTTC
TRBJ1-1,-,few,TRBV11-2,CASSLFRGDTEAFF,TGTGCCAGCAGCTTATTCAGGGGCGATACTGAAGCTTTCTTT
TRBJ1-3,TRBD1,-,TRBV9,CASSGISRDRAGNTIYF,TGTGCCAGCAGCGGAATATCCCGGGACAGGGCTGGAAACACCATATATTTT
TRBJ2-1,TRBD2,-,TRBV6-5,CASSPGLAGFNEQFF,TGTGCCAGCAGCCCTGGACTAGCGGGATTCAATGAGCAGTTCTTC
TRBJ1-4,-,-,TRBV15,CATSRELTATNEKLFF,TGTGCCACCAGCAGAGAATTGACAGCAACTAATGAAAAACTGTTTTTT
TRBJ2-3,TRBD2,-,TRBV7-6,CASSSAGTILDTQYF,TGTGCCAGCAGCTCTGCCGGGACTATCCTAGATACGCAGTATTTT
TRBJ2-1,-,-,TRBV5-1,CASRSGSHNYNEQFF,TGCGCCAGCAGGTCCGGTTCCCATAACTACAATGAGCAGTTCTTC
TRBJ2-7,TRBD2,-,TRBV5-6,CASSFTSGSYEQYF,TGTGCCAGCAGCTTCACTAGCGGGAGTTACGAGCAGTACTTC
TRBJ2-4,-,once,TRBV19,CASSMGPLLAKNIQYF,TGTGCCAGTAGTATGGGGCCCTTGCTGGCCAAAAACATTCAGTACTTC
TRBJ1-4,TRBD1,few,TRBV10-3,CAISGDRGHGNEKLFF,TGTGCCATCAGTGGGGACAGGGGGCATGGTAATGAAAAACTGTTTTTT
TRBJ2-7,TRBD2,-,TRBV6-5,CASSGGYYEQYF,TGTGCCAGTAGCGGGGGGTACTACGAGCAGTACTTC
TRBJ2-7,TRBD2,-,TRBV5-4,CASSPTSGSPHEQYF,TGTGCCAGCAGCCCTACTAGCGGGAGTCCTCACGAGCAGTACTTC
TRBJ2-6,-,-,TRBV10-1,CASTGSGANVLTF,TGCGCCAGCACGGGCTCTGGGGCCAACGTCCTGACTTTC
TRBJ1-3,-,-,TRBV6-5,CARSYGAGPSGNTIYF,TGTGCCCGCAGTTACGGGGCAGGGCCCTCTGGAAACACCATATATTTT
TRBJ2-5,TRBD1,few,TRBV28,CASSGGTGIQETQYF,TGTGCCAGCAGTGGGGGGACAGGCATCCAAGAGACCCAGTACTTC
TRBJ1-2,-,-,TRBV30,CAWSDRGYTF,TGTGCCTGGAGTGACCGGGGCTACACCTTC
TRBJ2-4,-,-,TRBV23-1,CASSQKGLAKNIQYF,TGCGCCAGCAGTCAGAAGGGGTTAGCCAAAAACATTCAGTACTTC
TRBJ1-2,TRBD1,-,TRBV6-5,CASRGTGMGYGYTF,TGTGCCAGCAGGGGGACAGGGATGGGATATGGCTACACCTTC
TRBJ1-1,TRBD1,-,TRBV5-4,CASSLDRGRFTEAFF,TGTGCCAGCAGCTTGGACAGGGGGCGCTTCACTGAAGCTTTCTTT